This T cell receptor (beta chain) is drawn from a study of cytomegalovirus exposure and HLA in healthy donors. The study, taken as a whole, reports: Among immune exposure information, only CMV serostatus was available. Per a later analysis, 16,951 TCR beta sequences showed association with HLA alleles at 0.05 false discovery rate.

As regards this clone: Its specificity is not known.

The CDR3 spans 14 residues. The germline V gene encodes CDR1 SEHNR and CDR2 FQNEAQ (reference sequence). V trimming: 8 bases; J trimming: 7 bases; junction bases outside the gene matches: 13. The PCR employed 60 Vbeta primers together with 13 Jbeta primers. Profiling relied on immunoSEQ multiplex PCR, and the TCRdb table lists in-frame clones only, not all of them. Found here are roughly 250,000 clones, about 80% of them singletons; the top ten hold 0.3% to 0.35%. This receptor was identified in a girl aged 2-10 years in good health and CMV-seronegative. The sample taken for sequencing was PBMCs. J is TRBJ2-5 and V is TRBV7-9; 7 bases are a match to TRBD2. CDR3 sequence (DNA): TGTGCCAGCCTTGGGGGGGGACTATACGGGACCCAGTACTTC. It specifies CASLGGGLYGTQYF.